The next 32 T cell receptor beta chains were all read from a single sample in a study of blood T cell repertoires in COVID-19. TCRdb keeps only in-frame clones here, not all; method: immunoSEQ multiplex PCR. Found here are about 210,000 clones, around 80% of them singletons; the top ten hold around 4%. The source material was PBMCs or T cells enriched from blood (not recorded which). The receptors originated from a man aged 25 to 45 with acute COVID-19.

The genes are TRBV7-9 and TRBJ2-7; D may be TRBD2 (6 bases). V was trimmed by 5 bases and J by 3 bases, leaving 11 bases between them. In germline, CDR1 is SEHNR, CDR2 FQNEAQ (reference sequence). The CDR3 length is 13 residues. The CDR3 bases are TGTGCCAGCAGCCTTGGGACTCGCTACGAGCAGTACTTC. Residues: CASSLGTRYEQYF.

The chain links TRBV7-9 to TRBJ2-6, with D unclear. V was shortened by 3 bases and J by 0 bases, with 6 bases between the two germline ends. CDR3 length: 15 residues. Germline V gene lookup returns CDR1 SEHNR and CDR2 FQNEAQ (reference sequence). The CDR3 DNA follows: TGTGCCAGCAGCTTTGGGCTCTCTGGGGCCAACGTCCTGACTTTC. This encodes CASSFGLSGANVLTF.

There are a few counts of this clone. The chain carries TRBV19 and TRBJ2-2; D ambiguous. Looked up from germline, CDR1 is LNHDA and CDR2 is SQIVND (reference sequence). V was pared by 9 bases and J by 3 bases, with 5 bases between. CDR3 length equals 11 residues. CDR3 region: CASQYTGELFF. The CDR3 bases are TGTGCCAGCCAATACACCGGGGAGCTGTTTTTT.

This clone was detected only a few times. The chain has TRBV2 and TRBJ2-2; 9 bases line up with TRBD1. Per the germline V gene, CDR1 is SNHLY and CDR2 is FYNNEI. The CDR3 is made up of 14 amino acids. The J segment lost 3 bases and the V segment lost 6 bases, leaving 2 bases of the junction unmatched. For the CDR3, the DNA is TGTGCCAGCAGGACAGGGGGGGACACCGGGGAGCTGTTTTTT. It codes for CASRTGGDTGELFF. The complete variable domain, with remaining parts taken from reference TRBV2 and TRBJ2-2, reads EPEVTQTPSHQVTQMGQEVILRCVPISNHLYFYWYRQILGQKVEFLVSFYNNEISEKSEIFDDQFSVERPDGSNFTLKIRSTKLEDSAMYFCASRTGGDTGELFFGEGSRLTVL.

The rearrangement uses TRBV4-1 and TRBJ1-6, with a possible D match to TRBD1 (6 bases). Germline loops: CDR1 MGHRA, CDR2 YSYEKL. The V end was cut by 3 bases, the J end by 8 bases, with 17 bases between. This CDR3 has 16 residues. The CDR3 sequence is CASSQQGPPTDSPLHF. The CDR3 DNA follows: TGCGCCAGCAGCCAGCAGGGGCCCCCGACGGATTCACCCCTCCACTTT.

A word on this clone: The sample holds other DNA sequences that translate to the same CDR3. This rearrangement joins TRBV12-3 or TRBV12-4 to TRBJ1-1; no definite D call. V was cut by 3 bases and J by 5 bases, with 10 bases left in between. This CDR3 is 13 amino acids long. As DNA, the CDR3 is TGTGCCAGCAGTTTGACGGGTCGGACTGAAGCTTTCTTT. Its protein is CASSLTGRTEAFF.

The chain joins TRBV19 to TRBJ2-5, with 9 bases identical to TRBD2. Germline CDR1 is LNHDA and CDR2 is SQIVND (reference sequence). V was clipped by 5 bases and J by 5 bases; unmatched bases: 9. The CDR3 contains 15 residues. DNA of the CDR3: TGTGCCAGTAGTTCGGTTAGCGGGGGTGGTGAGACCCAGTACTTC. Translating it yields CASSSVSGGGETQYF.

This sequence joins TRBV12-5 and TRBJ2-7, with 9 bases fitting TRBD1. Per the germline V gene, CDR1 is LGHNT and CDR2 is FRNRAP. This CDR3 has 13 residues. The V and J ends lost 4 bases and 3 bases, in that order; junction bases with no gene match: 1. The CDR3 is CASGWGQGYEQYF. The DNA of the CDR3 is TGTGCTAGTGGTTGGGGACAGGGCTACGAGCAGTACTTC.

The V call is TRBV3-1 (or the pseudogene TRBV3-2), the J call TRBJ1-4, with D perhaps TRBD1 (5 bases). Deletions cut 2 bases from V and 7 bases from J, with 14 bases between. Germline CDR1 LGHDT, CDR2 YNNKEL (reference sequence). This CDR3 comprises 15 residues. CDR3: CASSQSGGRGEKLFF. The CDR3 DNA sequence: TGTGCCAGCAGCCAATCCGGGGGGAGGGGTGAAAAACTGTTTTTT.

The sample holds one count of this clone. As DNA, the CDR3 is TGTGCCAGCAGCCCATCGACTAGCTCGGCGGGGGCCAACGTCCTGACTTTC. Translating it yields CASSPSTSSAGANVLTF. The genes are TRBV7-3 and TRBJ2-6; 7 bases line up with TRBD2. The CDR3 has 17 amino acids. V gave up 5 bases and J gave up 4 bases; unmatched junction bases: 11. Germline CDR1 and CDR2: SGHTA and FQGTGA.

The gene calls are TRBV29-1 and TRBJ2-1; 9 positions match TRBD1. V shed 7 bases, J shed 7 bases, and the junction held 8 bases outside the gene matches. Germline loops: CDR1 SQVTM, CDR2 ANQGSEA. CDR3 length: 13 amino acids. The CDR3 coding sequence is TGCAGCGGCTCCGGGACAGGGAAGAATGAGCAGTTCTTC. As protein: CSGSGTGKNEQFF.

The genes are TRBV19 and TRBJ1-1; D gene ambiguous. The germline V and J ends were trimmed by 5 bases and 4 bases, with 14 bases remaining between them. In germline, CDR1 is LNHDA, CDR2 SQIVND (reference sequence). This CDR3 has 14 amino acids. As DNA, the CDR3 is TGTGCCAGTAGTTCCCAGGCTGGTGGCACTGAAGCTTTCTTT. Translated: CASSSQAGGTEAFF.

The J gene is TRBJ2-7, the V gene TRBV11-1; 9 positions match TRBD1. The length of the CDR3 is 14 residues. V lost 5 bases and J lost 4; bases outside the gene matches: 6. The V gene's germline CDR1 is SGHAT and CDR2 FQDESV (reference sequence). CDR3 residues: CASSTGGPGYEQYF. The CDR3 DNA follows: TGTGCCAGCAGCACAGGGGGCCCCGGGTACGAGCAGTACTTC.

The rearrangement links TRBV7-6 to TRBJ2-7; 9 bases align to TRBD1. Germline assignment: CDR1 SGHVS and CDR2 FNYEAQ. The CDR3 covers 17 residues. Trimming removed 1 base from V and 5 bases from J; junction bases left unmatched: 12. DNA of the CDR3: TGTGCCAGCAGCTTAGGGGATTCCGGGACAGGGATCGACGAGCAGTACTTC. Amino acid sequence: CASSLGDSGTGIDEQYF.

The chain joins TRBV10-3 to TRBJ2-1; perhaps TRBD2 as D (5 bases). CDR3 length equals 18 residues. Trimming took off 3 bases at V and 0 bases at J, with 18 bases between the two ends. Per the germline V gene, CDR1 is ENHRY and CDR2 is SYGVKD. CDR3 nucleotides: TGTGCCATCAGTGACCCCCAGAGGGTAGGGAGCTCCTACAATGAGCAGTTCTTC. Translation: CAISDPQRVGSSYNEQFF.

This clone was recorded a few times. The CDR3 nucleotides read TGTGCCAGCAGCATGACAGGGCGGATGAGTGAGCAGTTCTTC. It specifies CASSMTGRMSEQFF. The V gene is TRBV5-4, the J gene TRBJ2-1; TRBD1 aligns across 7 bases. Per the germline V gene, CDR1 is SGHNT and CDR2 is YYREEE (reference sequence). CDR3 size: 14 residues. V shed 4 bases and J 9 bases; nucleotides not matched to a gene: 10.

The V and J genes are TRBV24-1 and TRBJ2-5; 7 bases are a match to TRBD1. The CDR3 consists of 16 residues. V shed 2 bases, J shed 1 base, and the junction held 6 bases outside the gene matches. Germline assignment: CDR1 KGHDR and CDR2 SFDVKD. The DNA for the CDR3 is TGTGCCACCAGTGATTACATGACAGGGTCCCAAGAGACCCAGTACTTC. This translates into CATSDYMTGSQETQYF.

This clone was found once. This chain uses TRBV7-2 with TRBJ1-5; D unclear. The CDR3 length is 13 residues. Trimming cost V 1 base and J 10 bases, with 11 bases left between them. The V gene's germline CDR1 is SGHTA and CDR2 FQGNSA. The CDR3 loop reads CASSLEPGGPQHF. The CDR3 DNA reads TGTGCCAGCAGCTTAGAGCCTGGCGGACCCCAGCATTTT.

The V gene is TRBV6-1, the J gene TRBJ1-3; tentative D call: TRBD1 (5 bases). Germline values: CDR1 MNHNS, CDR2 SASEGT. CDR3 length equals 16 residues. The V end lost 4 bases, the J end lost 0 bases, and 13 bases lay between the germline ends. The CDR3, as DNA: TGTGCCAGCAGTGGAGAACAGGAATCCTCTGGAAACACCATATATTTT. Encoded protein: CASSGEQESSGNTIYF.

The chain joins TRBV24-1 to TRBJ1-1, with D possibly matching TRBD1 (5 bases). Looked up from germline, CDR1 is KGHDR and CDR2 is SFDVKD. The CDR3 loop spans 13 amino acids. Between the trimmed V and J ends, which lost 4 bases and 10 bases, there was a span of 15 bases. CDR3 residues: CATSEAGSRRAFF. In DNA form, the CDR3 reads TGTGCCACCAGTGAGGCAGGGTCACGGAGAGCTTTCTTT.

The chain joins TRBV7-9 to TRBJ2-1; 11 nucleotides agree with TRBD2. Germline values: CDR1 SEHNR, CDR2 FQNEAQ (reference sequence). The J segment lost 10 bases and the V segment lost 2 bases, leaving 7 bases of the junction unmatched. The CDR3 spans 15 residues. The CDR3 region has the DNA TGTGCCAGCAGCTTACTAGCGGGGGGCCGAATAGAGCAGTTCTTC. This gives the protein CASSLLAGGRIEQFF.

CDR3 nucleotide sequence: TGCGCCAGCAGCCAAATACCGGGACTAGGGGGTGAGCAGTTCTTC. Its translation: CASSQIPGLGGEQFF. The chain has TRBV4-1 and TRBJ2-1, with 8 bases identical to TRBD2. Losses at the gene ends were 2 bases for V and 9 bases for J; bases not matched to a gene: 9. The germline gives CDR1 MGHRA, CDR2 YSYEKL. The CDR3 sequence is 15 residues long.

DNA for the CDR3: TGTGCCAGCAGGGGGGACACCCGCTATGGCTACACCTTC. Its protein product is CASRGDTRYGYTF. The genes are TRBV6-5 and TRBJ1-2, with D perhaps TRBD1 (6 bases). CDR3 length: 13 amino acids. V was trimmed by 6 bases and J by 4 bases, leaving 12 bases between them. Germline CDR1 MNHEY, CDR2 SVGAGI.

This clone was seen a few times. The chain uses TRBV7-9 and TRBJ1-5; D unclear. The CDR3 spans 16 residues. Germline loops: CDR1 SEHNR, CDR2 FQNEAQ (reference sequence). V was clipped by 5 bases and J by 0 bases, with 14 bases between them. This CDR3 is CASSTTERNSNQPQHF. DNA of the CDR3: TGTGCCAGCAGCACCACAGAGAGAAATAGCAATCAGCCCCAGCATTTT.

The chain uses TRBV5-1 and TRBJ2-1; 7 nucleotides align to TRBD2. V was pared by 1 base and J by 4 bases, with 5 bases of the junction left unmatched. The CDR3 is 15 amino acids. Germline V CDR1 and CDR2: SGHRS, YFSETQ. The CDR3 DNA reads TGCGCCAGCAGCTTGCCACTAGCGCAATACAATGAGCAGTTCTTC. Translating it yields CASSLPLAQYNEQFF.

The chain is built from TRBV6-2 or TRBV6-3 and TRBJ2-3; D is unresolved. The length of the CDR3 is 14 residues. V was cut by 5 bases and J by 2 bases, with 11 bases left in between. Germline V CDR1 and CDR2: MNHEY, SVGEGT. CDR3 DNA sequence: TGTGCCAGCAGTGGTCAGTGGGCCACAGATACGCAGTATTTT. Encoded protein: CASSGQWATDTQYF.

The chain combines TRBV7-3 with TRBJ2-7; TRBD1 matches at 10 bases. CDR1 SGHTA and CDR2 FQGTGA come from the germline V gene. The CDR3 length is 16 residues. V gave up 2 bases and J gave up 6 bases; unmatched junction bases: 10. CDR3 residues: CASSLYHVGTGVEQYF. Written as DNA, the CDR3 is TGTGCCAGCAGCTTATATCACGTGGGGACAGGGGTCGAGCAGTACTTC.

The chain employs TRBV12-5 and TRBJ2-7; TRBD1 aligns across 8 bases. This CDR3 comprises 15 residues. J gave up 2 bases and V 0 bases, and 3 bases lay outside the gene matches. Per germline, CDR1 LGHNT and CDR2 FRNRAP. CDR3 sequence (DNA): TGTGCTAGTGGTTTGGTACAGGGGGGCCCCTACGAGCAGTACTTC. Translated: CASGLVQGGPYEQYF.

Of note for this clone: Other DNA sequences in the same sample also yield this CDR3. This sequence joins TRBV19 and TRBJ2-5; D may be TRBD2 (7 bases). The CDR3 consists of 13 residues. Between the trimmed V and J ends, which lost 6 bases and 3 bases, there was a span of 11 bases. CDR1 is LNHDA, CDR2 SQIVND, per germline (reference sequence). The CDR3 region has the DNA TGTGCCAGTAGCCCGGGGGGCGAAGAGACCCAGTACTTC. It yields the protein CASSPGGEETQYF.

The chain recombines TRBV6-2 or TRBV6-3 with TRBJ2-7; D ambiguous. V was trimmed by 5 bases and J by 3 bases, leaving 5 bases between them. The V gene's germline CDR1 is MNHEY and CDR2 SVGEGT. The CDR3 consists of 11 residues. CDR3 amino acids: CASSEYYEQYF. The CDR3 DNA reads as TGTGCCAGCAGTGAGTACTACGAGCAGTACTTC.

As DNA, the CDR3 is TGTGCCATCCGGGACTTCACAGATACGCAGTATTTT. It yields the protein CAIRDFTDTQYF. This rearrangement joins TRBV19 to TRBJ2-3, with a weak D call TRBD2 (6 bases). V shed 10 bases and J shed 2 bases, with 10 bases lying between them. Germline assignment: CDR1 LNHDA and CDR2 SQIVND (reference sequence). The CDR3 has 12 amino acids.

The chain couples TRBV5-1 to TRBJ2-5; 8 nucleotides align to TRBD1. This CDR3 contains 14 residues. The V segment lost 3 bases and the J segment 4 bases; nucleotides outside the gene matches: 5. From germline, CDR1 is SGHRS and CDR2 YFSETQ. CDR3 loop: CASSSGQGGETQYF. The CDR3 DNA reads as TGCGCCAGCAGCTCCGGACAGGGAGGAGAGACCCAGTACTTC.